Here is one T cell receptor (beta chain) with its context. Profiling relied on immunoSEQ multiplex PCR, and the TCRdb table lists in-frame clones only, not all of them. This table holds 60,000 to 70,000 clones, about 86% found once. V was pared by 3 bases and J by 5 bases, with 15 bases of the junction left unmatched. Germline values: CDR1 MDHEN, CDR2 SYDVKM. This CDR3 has 18 residues. This sample stems from a study of blood T cell repertoires in COVID-19. Sequencing was done on a sample of peripheral blood. V is TRBV28 and J is TRBJ1-2; 10 nucleotides match TRBD1. This receptor was taken from a woman older than 75 with active COVID-19. The CDR3 DNA reads as TGTGCCAGCAGTTTTCGGACAGGGGGAGAGGTAGTGGATTATGGCTACACCTTC. This encodes CASSFRTGGEVVDYGYTF.